The subject of this entry is one T cell receptor beta chain. This sample is part of a study of blood T cells in healthy people across ages. In germline, CDR1 is DFQATT, CDR2 SNEGSKA (reference sequence). V lost 0 bases and J 7 bases, leaving 21 bases between the germline ends. The CDR3 contains 16 residues. Every donor contributed approximately 10 milliliters of peripheral blood by blood draw. It was with a sample-barcoded 5' primer and a J-beta primer mix that a second PCR of roughly 6 to 12 cycles was run. One entry per CDR3 protein, called by TCRdb with MiXCR from the 5' RACE reads. The data contain around 1.5 million distinct CDR3 sequences, around 35% of them singletons.

The TCR was taken from a woman aged 30 to 39 in good health. V gene TRBV20-1 combines with J gene TRBJ1-2; TRBD1 might be the D (6 bases). Sequences were obtained from blood. Here the CDR3 reads CSARDLVPGHSIGYTF. DNA for the CDR3: TGCAGTGCTAGAGATCTAGTCCCGGGACACTCTATTGGCTACACCTTC.